A single sample is the source of the 21 T cell receptor beta chains below, sequenced in a study of T cell responses to AZD1222 COVID-19 vaccine. Libraries were prepared by immunoSEQ multiplex PCR; TCRdb keeps only in-frame clonotypes and omits some of them. The profile shows over 90,000 clones, roughly nine tenths of them singletons. The material was peripheral blood, obtained 28 days after the second AZD1222 dose. Receptors were obtained from an adult who received the AZD1222 COVID-19 vaccine.

The chain uses TRBV5-5 and TRBJ1-2, with D maybe TRBD1 (6 bases). Germline assignment: CDR1 SGHKS and CDR2 YYEKEE (reference sequence). This CDR3 region has 14 residues. The V and J ends lost 4 bases and 8 bases respectively, with 18 bases between them. CDR3 coding DNA: TGTGCCAGCAGCACCTCAGGGGATCTCGAGGGCTACACCTTC. As protein: CASSTSGDLEGYTF.

The chain is built from TRBV14 and TRBJ2-3; D is tentatively TRBD1 or TRBD2 (6 bases each). V was clipped by 0 bases and J by 6 bases, with 22 bases between them. This CDR3 region has 18 residues. CDR1 is SGHDN and CDR2 is FVKESK in the germline V gene. The CDR3 sequence: CASSQDGGGDPFWDTQYF. The CDR3 bases are TGTGCCAGCAGCCAAGATGGGGGCGGGGATCCCTTTTGGGATACGCAGTATTTT.

This clone was seen more than once but under ten times. J is TRBJ1-2 and V is TRBV19, with D possibly TRBD1 on 5 matching bases. The germline V gene has CDR1 LNHDA and CDR2 SQIVND (reference sequence). CDR3 size: 14 residues. The germline V and J ends were trimmed by 6 bases and 3 bases, with 14 bases remaining between them. Written as DNA, the CDR3 is TGTGCCAGTAGGCCCTCGGGGGTAGACTATGGCTACACCTTC. It codes for CASRPSGVDYGYTF.

This clone was found once. The rearrangement joins TRBV7-2 to TRBJ2-1; the D gene is possibly TRBD2 (6 bases). Germline V gives CDR1 SGHTA, CDR2 FQGNSA. Trimming left V 5 bases short and J 2 bases short, with 10 bases between. The CDR3 consists of 14 residues. The CDR3 region is CASSRDSTYNEQFF. As DNA, the CDR3 is TGTGCCAGCAGCCGGGACTCGACCTACAATGAGCAGTTCTTC. Filled out from reference TRBV7-2 and TRBJ2-1, the complete variable domain reads GAGVSQSPSNKVTEKGKDVELRCDPISGHTALYWYRQSLGQGLEFLIYFQGNSAPDKSGLPSDRFSAERTGGSVSTLTIQRTQQEDSAVYLCASSRDSTYNEQFFGPGTRLTVL.

This sequence joins TRBV30 and TRBJ1-3; D is unclear. Deletions cut 7 bases from V and 3 bases from J, with 10 bases between. The CDR3 covers 12 residues. CDR1 is GTSNPN, CDR2 SVGIG, per germline (reference sequence). The CDR3 loop reads CAFPGVGNTIYF. The CDR3 nucleotides are TGTGCCTTCCCGGGTGTTGGAAACACCATATATTTT. The whole variable domain, filled in from reference TRBV30 and TRBJ1-3, reads SQTIHQWPATLVQPVGSPLSLECTVEGTSNPNLYWYRQAAGRGLQLLFYSVGIGQISSEVPQNLSASRPQDRQFILSSKKLLLSDSGFYLCAFPGVGNTIYFGEGSWLTVV.

The V and J genes are TRBV4-2 and TRBJ1-2, with 7 bases identical to TRBD1. The V gene's germline CDR1 is LGHNA and CDR2 YNFKEQ. The trim removed 1 base at V and 8 bases at J, leaving 7 bases unmatched. The CDR3 loop spans 14 amino acids. The DNA of the CDR3 is TGTGCCAGCAGCCAAGCAGGAACAGGGGAAGGCTACACCTTC. It specifies CASSQAGTGEGYTF.

The chain carries TRBV3-1 (or the pseudogene TRBV3-2) and TRBJ2-3, with 9 bases that match TRBD2. V was pared by 1 base and J by 2 bases, with 7 bases of the junction left unmatched. CDR1 is LGHDT and CDR2 is YNNKEL in the germline V gene (reference sequence). This CDR3 spans 17 amino acids. The CDR3, as DNA: TGTGCCAGCAGCCAAGTCGGCAGCGGGGGGCCCACAGATACGCAGTATTTT. Translation gives CASSQVGSGGPTDTQYF.

In this sample, this clone turned up a few times. In the same sample, other DNA sequences code for this CDR3. The V gene is TRBV7-2, the J gene TRBJ1-6; D is undetermined. This CDR3 comprises 14 residues. Germline CDR1 SGHTA, CDR2 FQGNSA. V was clipped by 1 base and J by 3 bases, with 4 bases between them. The CDR3 bases are TGTGCCAGCAGCTTAGACGGCTATAATTCACCCCTCCACTTT. The encoded protein is CASSLDGYNSPLHF.

The chain joins TRBV4-3 to TRBJ1-6; no clear D. V lost 0 bases to trimming and J lost 3 bases, with 6 bases between them. The CDR3 has 15 residues. Looked up from germline, CDR1 is LGHNA and CDR2 is YSLEER. CDR3 sequence: CASSQDRGYNSPLHF. The CDR3 coding sequence is TGCGCCAGCAGCCAAGATCGGGGCTATAATTCACCCCTCCACTTT.

The chain employs TRBV27 and TRBJ1-1, with D tentatively TRBD1 (5 bases). The CDR3 runs 13 residues. CDR1 and CDR2 from the germline V gene are MNHEY and SMNVEV (reference sequence). Trimming took 7 bases from V and 4 from J, leaving 13 bases between them. CDR3 amino acids: CASKAGGFTEAFF. The CDR3 DNA reads TGTGCCAGCAAGGCGGGGGGATTCACTGAAGCTTTCTTT.

The chain couples TRBV27 to TRBJ1-1; 7 bases map to TRBD1. Losses at the gene ends were 5 bases for V and 2 bases for J; bases not matched to a gene: 8. This CDR3 spans 15 amino acids. Germline V gene sequence: CDR1 MNHEY, CDR2 SMNVEV (reference sequence). The CDR3 region is CASSPPLGGNTEAFF. CDR3 DNA: TGTGCCAGCAGTCCCCCGTTAGGGGGCAACACTGAAGCTTTCTTT.

J is TRBJ1-1 and V is TRBV2, with 8 bases fitting TRBD1. The CDR3 spans 15 residues. Trimming took 2 bases from V and 2 from J; bases not matched to a gene: 4. CDR1 SNHLY and CDR2 FYNNEI come from the germline V gene. CDR3 bases: TGTGCCAGCAGTGAACGCGGACAGGGTAACACTGAAGCTTTCTTT. It yields the protein CASSERGQGNTEAFF.

This rearrangement joins TRBV10-3 to TRBJ1-2; D not certain. The germline V and J ends were trimmed by 2 bases and 0 bases, with 10 bases remaining between them. This CDR3 is built from 15 residues. Germline CDR1 is ENHRY and CDR2 is SYGVKD. CDR3 amino acids: CAISEEGRANYGYTF. In DNA form, the CDR3 reads TGTGCCATCAGTGAGGAGGGTAGAGCTAACTATGGCTACACCTTC.

This chain connects TRBV7-9 to TRBJ1-5; D is unclear. V lost 5 bases and J 0 bases, leaving 8 bases between the germline ends. CDR1 is SEHNR and CDR2 is FQNEAQ in the germline V gene (reference sequence). The CDR3 contains 14 residues. The CDR3 bases are TGTGCCAGCAGCGAAATTAATAGCAATCAGCCCCAGCATTTT. Translating it yields CASSEINSNQPQHF.

The chain combines TRBV30 with TRBJ2-3, with D perhaps matching TRBD1 (6 bases). Trimming cost V 0 bases and J 6 bases, with 10 bases left between them. Per the germline V gene, CDR1 is GTSNPN and CDR2 is SVGIG (reference sequence). The CDR3 runs to 13 residues. The CDR3 loop reads CAWSVADRDTQYF. The CDR3 DNA reads TGTGCCTGGAGTGTGGCAGACAGGGATACGCAGTATTTT.

This rearrangement joins TRBV6-5 to TRBJ1-2; D possibly corresponds to TRBD1 (5 bases). CDR1 is MNHEY, CDR2 SVGAGI, per germline. V dropped 7 bases and J dropped 6 bases, with 21 bases sitting between them. The CDR3 spans 15 residues. The CDR3 loop is CASTKRVGRENGYTF. The CDR3 DNA follows: TGTGCCAGCACCAAGAGGGTGGGCAGGGAGAATGGCTACACCTTC.

The chain combines TRBV7-2 with TRBJ1-2; D call uncertain. Trimming took off 2 bases at V and 4 bases at J, with 14 bases between the two ends. Germline CDR1 is SGHTA and CDR2 is FQGNSA. This CDR3 has 15 residues. This CDR3 reads CASSLSPVEVYGYTF. As DNA, the CDR3 is TGTGCCAGCAGCTTAAGCCCCGTGGAGGTCTATGGCTACACCTTC.

This clone came up once. Written as DNA, the CDR3 is TGCAGTGCTAGAGACAGGGTCCTTCAGTACTTC. Translated: CSARDRVLQYF. The rearrangement joins TRBV20-1 to TRBJ2-4; a possible D gene is TRBD1 (5 bases). The ends were cut back, 0 bases at V and 11 bases at J, with 8 bases in the middle. This CDR3 has 11 residues. CDR1 is DFQATT and CDR2 is SNEGSKA in the germline V gene (reference sequence).

The chain is built from TRBV6-1 and TRBJ2-1; 10 bases are a match to TRBD2. Germline CDR1 and CDR2: MNHNS and SASEGT. The CDR3 runs to 17 residues. J lost 4 bases, V lost 0 bases, and 6 bases had no gene match. For the CDR3, the DNA is TGTGCCAGCAGTGAAGCGCTGACTAGCGGGTCTTACAATGAGCAGTTCTTC. It yields the protein CASSEALTSGSYNEQFF.

The rearrangement joins TRBV11-1 to TRBJ2-7, with 8 bases fitting TRBD1. This CDR3 has 15 residues. V shed 1 base, J shed 3 bases, and the junction held 5 bases outside the gene matches. From germline, CDR1 is SGHAT and CDR2 FQDESV (reference sequence). CDR3 coding DNA: TGTGCCAGCAGCTTAGGGACAGGGCAATTCTACGAGCAGTACTTC. This sequence encodes CASSLGTGQFYEQYF.

J is TRBJ2-7 and V is TRBV6-5; 10 positions match TRBD1. CDR1 is MNHEY and CDR2 is SVGAGI in the germline V gene. Losses at the gene ends were 6 bases for V and 2 bases for J; bases not matched to a gene: 4. This CDR3 region has 14 residues. CDR3 DNA: TGTGCCAGCAGCCGGACAGGGGGTACCTACGAGCAGTACTTC. Protein: CASSRTGGTYEQYF.